The entry below describes one T cell receptor beta chain. This entry comes from a study of T cell changes during pregnancy in multiple sclerosis. The CDR3 runs 12 residues. With 6 bases removed from V and 1 base from J, the gap between germline ends came to 10 bases. From germline, CDR1 is GTSNPN and CDR2 SVGIG (reference sequence). Data came from immunoSEQ multiplex PCR; TCRdb stores just in-frame clones and leaves some out. The data hold fewer than 80,000 clones, with approximately 95% observed a single time. The J gene is TRBJ2-7, the V gene TRBV30; D might be TRBD1 (5 bases). This specimen consisted of CD4+ T cells from peripheral blood mononuclear cells, obtained after pregnancy. This clonotype was sampled from a female donor with multiple sclerosis, enrolled in a pregnancy study. CDR3 bases: TGTGCCTGTTCTGCAGGGTCCTACGAGCAGTACTTC. Amino acids: CACSAGSYEQYF.